The entry below gives a single T cell receptor (beta chain) sequence along with its context. Its antigen is currently unknown. This sample stems from a study of cytomegalovirus exposure and HLA in healthy donors. Study findings and constraints: In the 130 or so validation repertoires, a later analysis found that first-cohort TCR clusters tended to co-occur. The study found most TCR sequences rare, yet found some public TCRs in many donors. Researchers counted about 150 TCR beta chains as cytomegalovirus-associated.

The method was immunoSEQ multiplex PCR; TCRdb's version includes in-frame clones alone and lacks a portion of them. The top ten clones hold 7.5% to 10% of a sample with some 59,000 clones, approximately 89% of them seen once. The donors were in the approximately 110-subject validation cohort; that cohort was separate from the roughly 730-subject first cohort. CDR3 length: 16 amino acids. Germline lookup yields CDR1 SGHDT and CDR2 YYEEEE. The germline V and J ends were trimmed by 4 bases and 3 bases, with 17 bases remaining between them. Sequencing was performed on PBMCs. The chain employs TRBV5-6 and TRBJ1-3; D is possibly TRBD1 (5 bases). The sequence was collected from a woman aged 18-29 years in good health and CMV-seropositive. The chain's CDR3 is CASSRLPRVSGNTIYF. The CDR3 coding sequence is TGTGCCAGCAGCCGACTTCCCAGGGTAAGTGGAAACACCATATATTTT.